This T cell receptor (beta chain) is from a study of T cell repertoires in aging, cancer and after chemotherapy. Background on the study: Over several months to years, re-sampled healthy donor repertoires clearly shared clones.

Whole-study findings and limits: Loss of evenness, beyond lost richness, contributed to age-related TCR diversity decline in cancer patients. In each cancer cohort, median generation probability increased across chemotherapy, suggesting thymic output rebounded. Age-matched healthy donors had significantly more diverse, less clonal blood TCR repertoires than untreated cancer patients.

Multiplex touch-down PCR with TRB-A/B primers amplified rearranged V-D-J TRB sequences. TCRdb reprocessed the multiplex PCR reads via MiXCR and lists one record per CDR3 protein. Of roughly 12,000 distinct CDR3 sequences listed, 20% to 30% are singletons. On this clonotype itself: Its antigen is unknown.

Peripheral blood genomic DNA, not sorted cells or RNA, was the template. The sequenced material came from blood. The receptor was isolated from a human donor in good health.

The CDR3 loop is CSAKVGLSSYNEQFF. As DNA, the CDR3 is TGCAGTGCAAAGGTCGGGCTAAGCTCCTACAATGAGCAGTTCTTC. The chain combines TRBV20-1 with TRBJ2-1; D remains ambiguous. Trimming removed 6 bases from V and 0 bases from J, with 15 bases in between. The CDR3 extends over 15 amino acids. Germline CDR1 reads DFQATT; CDR2 reads SNEGSKA (reference sequence).